The clone carrying this T cell receptor (beta chain) appeared a few times. What it recognizes is unknown. These data come from a study of vaccination and CD4 T cells after COVID-19. Overall study findings and caveats: Median SARS-CoV-2-reactive clonotype numbers went up from roughly 21 to 40, but not significantly.

The CDR3 runs to 13 residues. V lost 5 bases to trimming and J lost 4 bases; unmatched junction nucleotides: 3. CDR1 is SGHTA, CDR2 FQGTGA, per germline. The Oncomine TCR Beta short-read assay sequenced DNA from cultured CD4+ T cells. Cultured CD4+ T cells were the source of extracted genomic DNA. In TCRdb, the PCR reads were re-called with MiXCR into one record per CDR3 protein. The repertoire holds about 16,000 distinct CDR3 sequences, with around 61% as singletons. Documented treatment: approximately 9-day PBMC culture with coronavirus spike peptide pools or control peptides (ViraFEST assay). V usage is TRBV7-3 and J usage is TRBJ1-2, with 8 bases fitting TRBD1. The sample consisted of CD4+ T cells from blood, cultured in vitro. This receptor was identified in a human donor who had recovered from COVID-19. CDR3 in DNA: TGTGCCAGCAGCCCCACAGGGGGCTATGGCTACACCTTC. Amino acids: CASSPTGGYGYTF. Looking up the rest from reference TRBV7-3 and TRBJ1-2 gives the full variable domain: GAGVSQTPSNKVTEKGKYVELRCDPISGHTALYWYRQSLGQGPEFLIYFQGTGAADDSGLPNDRFFAVRPEGSVSTLKIQRTERGDSAVYLCASSPTGGYGYTFGSGTRLTVV.